One and the same sample provided the 2 T cell receptor beta chains below, sequenced in a study of blood T cell repertoires in COVID-19. Method: immunoSEQ multiplex PCR; TCRdb's copy keeps in-frame clones and lacks some. This sample has 200,000 or so clones, with about 86% found just once. Material for sequencing was peripheral blood. These receptors were taken from a woman aged 60-75 years with acute or convalescent COVID-19.

This clone was seen once. The chain has TRBV6-6 and TRBJ1-6, with 7 positions matching TRBD1. J was trimmed by 7 bases and V by 6 bases; bases with no gene match: 12. This CDR3 contains 16 residues. Per germline, CDR1 MNHNY and CDR2 SVGAGI (reference sequence). The CDR3, as DNA: TGTGCCAGCAGCTCGACTGACAGGGTCCTGAATTCACCCCTCCACTTT. As protein: CASSSTDRVLNSPLHF.

The rearrangement joins TRBV9 to TRBJ2-5, with TRBD1 matching 9 bases. CDR1 is SGDLS and CDR2 is YYNGEE in the germline V gene. The CDR3 is made up of 15 amino acids. V shed 4 bases and J 2 bases; nucleotides not matched to a gene: 6. The CDR3 loop is CASSKQGAGQETQYF. As DNA, the CDR3 is TGTGCCAGCAGCAAACAGGGGGCCGGGCAAGAGACCCAGTACTTC.